This T cell receptor (beta chain) was captured in a study of early T cells in non-severe SARS-CoV-2 infection. The overall study: Sequenced bulk RNA came from whole blood that was unsorted, and chains were unpaired. The study, taken as a whole, reports: A preference for anti-spike CD8 responses marked VDJdb matching, which missed private and CD4 specificities.

Individual cDNA molecules were tagged with unique molecular identifiers, the study reported. MiXCR was run by TCRdb on the 5' RACE reads, yielding one entry per CDR3 protein. The sample carries under 85,000 distinct CDR3 sequences, more than 4% recorded once. The junction had 11 bases not matched to a gene; V was cut back by 6 bases and J by 3 bases. CDR3 size: 16 residues. The V gene's germline CDR1 is SGHVS and CDR2 FQNEAQ. This clonotype occurred many times. The antigen remains unidentified. The material was whole blood, obtained at baseline. V gene TRBV7-8 combines with J gene TRBJ2-3; 8 positions match TRBD1. This clonotype was obtained from an adult who was a healthcare worker with PCR-confirmed SARS-CoV-2 infection or an uninfected control (not recorded which). This CDR3 is CASRAATGGVTDTQYF. CDR3 DNA: TGTGCCAGCAGAGCCGCCACAGGGGGAGTGACAGATACGCAGTATTTT.